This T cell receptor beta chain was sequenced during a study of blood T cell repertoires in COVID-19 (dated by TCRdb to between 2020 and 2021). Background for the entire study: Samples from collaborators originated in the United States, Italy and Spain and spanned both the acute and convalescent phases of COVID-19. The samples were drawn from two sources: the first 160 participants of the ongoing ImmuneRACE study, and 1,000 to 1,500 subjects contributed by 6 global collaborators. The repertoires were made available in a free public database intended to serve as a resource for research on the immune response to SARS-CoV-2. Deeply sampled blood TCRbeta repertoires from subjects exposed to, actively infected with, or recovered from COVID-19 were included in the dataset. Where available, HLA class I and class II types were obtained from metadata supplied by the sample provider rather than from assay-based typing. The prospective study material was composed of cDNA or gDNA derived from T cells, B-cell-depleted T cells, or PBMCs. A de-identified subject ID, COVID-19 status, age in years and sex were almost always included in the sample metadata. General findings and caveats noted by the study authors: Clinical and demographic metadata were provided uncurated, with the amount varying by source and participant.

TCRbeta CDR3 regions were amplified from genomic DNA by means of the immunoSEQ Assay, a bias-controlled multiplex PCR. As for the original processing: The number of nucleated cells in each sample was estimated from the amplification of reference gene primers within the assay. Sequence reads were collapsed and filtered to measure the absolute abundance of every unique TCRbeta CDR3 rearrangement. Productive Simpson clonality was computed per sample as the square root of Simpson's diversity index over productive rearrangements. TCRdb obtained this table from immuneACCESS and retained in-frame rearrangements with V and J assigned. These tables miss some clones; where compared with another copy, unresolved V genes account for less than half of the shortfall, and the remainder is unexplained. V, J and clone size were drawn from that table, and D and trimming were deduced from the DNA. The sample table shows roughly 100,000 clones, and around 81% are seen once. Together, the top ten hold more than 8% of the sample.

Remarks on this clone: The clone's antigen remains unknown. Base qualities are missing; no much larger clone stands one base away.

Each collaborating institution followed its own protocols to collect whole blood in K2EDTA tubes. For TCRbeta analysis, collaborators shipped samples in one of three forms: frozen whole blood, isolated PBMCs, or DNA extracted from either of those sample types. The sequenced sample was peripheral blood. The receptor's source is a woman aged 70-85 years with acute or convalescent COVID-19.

The sequenced DNA: TGTGCCAGCAGCCCACAACACTCTGGAAACACCATATATTTT. It is translated as CASSPQHSGNTIYF. The rearranged segments are TRBV3-1 (or the pseudogene TRBV3-2) and TRBJ1-3, with the D gene too uncertain to name. Inclusive of the bounding cysteine and phenylalanine, the CDR3 is 14 residues long. Just CDR3 DNA is preserved here, 42 bases in frame from base 1. The junction shows trimming of 4 bases on V and 0 bases on J, plus 7 bases between the germline ends. In the germline V gene (reference sequence), CDR1 corresponds to LGHDT and CDR2 to YNNKEL.